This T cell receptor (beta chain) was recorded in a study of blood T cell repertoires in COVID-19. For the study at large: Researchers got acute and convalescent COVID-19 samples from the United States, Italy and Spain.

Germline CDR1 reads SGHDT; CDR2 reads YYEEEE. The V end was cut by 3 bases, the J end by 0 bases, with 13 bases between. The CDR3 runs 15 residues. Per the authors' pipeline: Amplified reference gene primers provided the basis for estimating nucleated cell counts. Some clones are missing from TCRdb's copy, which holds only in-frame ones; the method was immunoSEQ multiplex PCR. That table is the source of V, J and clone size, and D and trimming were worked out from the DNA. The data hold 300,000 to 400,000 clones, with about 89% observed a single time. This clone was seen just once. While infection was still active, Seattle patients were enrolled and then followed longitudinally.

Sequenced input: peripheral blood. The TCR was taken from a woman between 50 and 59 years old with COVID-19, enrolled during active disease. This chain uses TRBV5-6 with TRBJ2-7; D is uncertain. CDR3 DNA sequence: TGTGCCAGCAGCTACCGCGGCCTAAGCTCCTACGAGCAGTACTTC. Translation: CASSYRGLSSYEQYF.